This record covers a single T cell receptor beta chain. Its antigen is not known. The data derive from a study of CD8 T cells in Susac syndrome. Whole-study context: Patients with Susac syndrome were therapy-naive, taking corticosteroids, with some also receiving intravenous immunoglobulin, or taking intravenous immunoglobulin alone at the time their blood was drawn.

An input of about 0.5 to 1 ug of RNA was subjected to reverse transcription using random hexamers. TCRdb called the immunoSEQ multiplex PCR reads again in MiXCR, with one record for every CDR3 protein. The repertoire holds hundreds of thousands of distinct CDR3 sequences, with 94% as singletons. The authors carried out high-throughput sequencing of TCR beta. They applied it to CD8+ and CD4+ T cells obtained from blood. Diagnostic criteria defined recently for definite or probable disease were met by the Susac syndrome patients. The CDR3 is made up of 14 amino acids. The germline CDR1 and CDR2 sequences are SGHRS and YFSETQ. The V segment lost 0 bases and the J segment 3 bases; nucleotides outside the gene matches: 2. Study conclusions and caveats: CD4+ T cell repertoires in Susac syndrome lacked clonal expansion.

Sequencing input: CD4+ T cells from PBMCs. The receptor was isolated from a human donor with Susac syndrome. The rearrangement links TRBV5-1 to TRBJ2-7, with 8 bases lining up with TRBD2. CDR3 DNA: TGCGCCAGCAGCTTGGTCGGGGGGGACTACGAGCAGTACTTC. It yields the protein CASSLVGGDYEQYF. Using reference TRBV5-1 and TRBJ2-7 for the parts outside the CDR3, the full variable domain is KAGVTQTPRYLIKTRGQQVTLSCSPISGHRSVSWYQQTPGQGLQFLFEYFSETQRNKGNFPGRFSGRQFSNSRSEMNVSTLELGDSALYLCASSLVGGDYEQYFGPGTRLTVT.